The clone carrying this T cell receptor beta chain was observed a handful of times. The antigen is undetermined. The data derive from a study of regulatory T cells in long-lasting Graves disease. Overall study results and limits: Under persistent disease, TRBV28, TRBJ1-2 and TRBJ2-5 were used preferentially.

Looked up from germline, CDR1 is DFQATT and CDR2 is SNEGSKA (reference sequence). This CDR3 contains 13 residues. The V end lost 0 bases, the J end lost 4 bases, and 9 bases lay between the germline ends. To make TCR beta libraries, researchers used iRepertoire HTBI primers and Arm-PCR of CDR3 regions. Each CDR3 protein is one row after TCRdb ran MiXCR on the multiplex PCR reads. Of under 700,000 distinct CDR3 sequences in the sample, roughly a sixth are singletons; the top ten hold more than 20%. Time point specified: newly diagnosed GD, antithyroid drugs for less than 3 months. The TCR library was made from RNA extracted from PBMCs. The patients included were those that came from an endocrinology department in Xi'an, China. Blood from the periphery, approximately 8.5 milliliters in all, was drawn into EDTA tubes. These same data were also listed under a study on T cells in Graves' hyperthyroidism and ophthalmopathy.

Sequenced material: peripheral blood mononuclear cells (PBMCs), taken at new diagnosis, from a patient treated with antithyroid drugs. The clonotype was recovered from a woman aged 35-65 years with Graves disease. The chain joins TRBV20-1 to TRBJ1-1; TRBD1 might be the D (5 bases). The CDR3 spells CSARDTGLTEAFF. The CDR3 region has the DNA TGCAGTGCTAGAGATACAGGTCTCACTGAAGCTTTCTTT.